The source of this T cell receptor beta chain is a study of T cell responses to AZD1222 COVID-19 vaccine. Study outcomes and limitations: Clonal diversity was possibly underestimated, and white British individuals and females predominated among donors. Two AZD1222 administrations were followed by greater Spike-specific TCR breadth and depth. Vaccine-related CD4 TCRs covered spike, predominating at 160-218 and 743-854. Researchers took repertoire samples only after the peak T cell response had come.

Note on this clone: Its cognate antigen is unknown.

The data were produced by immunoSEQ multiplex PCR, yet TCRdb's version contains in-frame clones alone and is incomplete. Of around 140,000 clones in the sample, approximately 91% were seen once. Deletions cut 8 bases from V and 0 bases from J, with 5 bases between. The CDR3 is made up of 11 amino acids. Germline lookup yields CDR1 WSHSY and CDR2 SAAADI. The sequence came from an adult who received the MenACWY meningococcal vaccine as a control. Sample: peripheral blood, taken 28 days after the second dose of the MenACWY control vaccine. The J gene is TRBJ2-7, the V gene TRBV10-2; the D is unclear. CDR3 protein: CASGVSYEQYF. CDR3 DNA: TGCGCCAGCGGCGTCTCCTACGAGCAGTACTTC.